Listed here are 10 T cell receptor beta chains from one sample, sequenced in a study of metastatic and nonmetastatic thyroid tumors. Thyroid surgery took place with no prior treatment in any patient. TCRdb redid the clone calls on the PCR reads using MiXCR. The sample includes approximately 70,000 clones, under 5% seen only once; the top ten take around 24%. Sequencing input: blood. These receptors were taken from a female donor with papillary thyroid cancer or a benign thyroid nodule (not recorded which). Some clones in this sample may be carry-over from other donors' samples.

This clone was seen at least ten times. The V gene is TRBV30, the J gene TRBJ1-5; D is unresolved. Germline lookup yields CDR1 GTSNPN and CDR2 SVGIG (reference sequence). The V end lost 0 bases, the J end lost 4 bases, and 10 bases lay between the germline ends. The CDR3 is 14 amino acids. For the CDR3, the DNA is TGTGCCTGGAGTGTCGGACCCGGAAATCAGCCCCAGCATTTT. It translates to CAWSVGPGNQPQHF.

This clone was observed a few times. This may be a read error, as it is one base from a much larger clone. The sample carries other DNA sequences with the same CDR3. V is TRBV14 and J is TRBJ1-1, with D hard to call. Per germline, CDR1 SGHDN and CDR2 FVKESK. The ends were cut back, 4 bases at V and 2 bases at J, with 8 bases in the middle. The CDR3 length is 13 residues. In DNA, the CDR3 is TGTGCCAGCAGCCCTCTTTTAAACACTGAAGCTTTCTTT. As protein: CASSPLLNTEAFF.

Many counts were recorded for this clone. At one of its ends the junction is not consistent with the germline gene, which may arise from a read error. As DNA, the CDR3 is TGTGCCAGCAGTTTGTTAGCCGTCGGACGGGCCGATTTT. Its translation is CASSLLAVGRADF. The genes are TRBV28 and TRBJ2-3; D is ambiguous. The CDR3 covers 13 residues. Germline V CDR1 and CDR2: MDHEN, SYDVKM.

This clone was found many times. V and J are TRBV6-1 and TRBJ2-3, with D hard to call. Between the trimmed V and J ends, which lost 5 bases and 6 bases, there was a span of 12 bases. CDR3 length equals 13 residues. The V gene's germline CDR1 is MNHNS and CDR2 SASEGT. The CDR3 region is CASSYMTADTQYF. CDR3 DNA sequence: TGTGCCAGCAGTTACATGACCGCGGATACGCAGTATTTT.

This clone was counted many times. The V gene is TRBV19, the J gene TRBJ1-1, with 7 bases that match TRBD1. Germline CDR1 is LNHDA and CDR2 is SQIVND (reference sequence). This CDR3 has 15 residues. Trimming cost V 5 bases and J 4 bases; bases outside gene matches: 10. CDR3 nucleotides: TGTGCCAGTAGTCCCCAACAGGGGTTGGGCACTGAAGCTTTCTTT. Its protein is CASSPQQGLGTEAFF.

This clone has at least ten counts. Just one base apart from a much larger clone, this may be a read error. Other DNA sequences within the sample encode an identical CDR3. The rearrangement uses TRBV20-1 and TRBJ1-1; D possibly corresponds to TRBD1 (5 bases). The CDR3 covers 14 residues. The ends were cut back, 6 bases at V and 7 bases at J, with 21 bases in the middle. Germline values: CDR1 DFQATT, CDR2 SNEGSKA (reference sequence). CDR3 loop: CSARPLAGTLEAFF. The CDR3 DNA is TGCAGTGCCAGACCCTTGGCGGGGACCCTTGAAGCTTTCTTT.

This clone was counted ten times or more. This sequence joins TRBV20-1 and TRBJ1-3, with 8 bases that match TRBD1. V was clipped by 5 bases and J by 0 bases; unmatched bases: 6. The V gene's germline CDR1 is DFQATT and CDR2 SNEGSKA (reference sequence). The CDR3 spans 15 residues. The CDR3 DNA follows: TGCAGTGCTGGGTCAGGGGGCCTCTCTGGAAACACCATATATTTT. Its protein is CSAGSGGLSGNTIYF.

For this clone: A much larger clone differs from this one at a single base, so this may be a read error. The J gene is TRBJ2-5, the V gene TRBV7-9; the D is unclear. V lost 1 base, J lost 1 base, and 7 bases lay in between. The CDR3 loop spans 14 amino acids. The germline CDR1 and CDR2 sequences are SEHNR and FQNEAQ (reference sequence). The DNA of the CDR3 is TGTGCCAGCAGCTTAGTACGCGCCCAAGAGACCCAGTACTTC. It is translated as CASSLVRAQETQYF.

This clone was seen ten or more times. V and J are TRBV4-2 and TRBJ2-5; 7 bases map to TRBD1. The CDR3 covers 17 residues. With V trimmed by 3 bases and J by 5 bases, 15 bases remained unmatched. Germline CDR1 reads LGHNA; CDR2 reads YNFKEQ. Here the CDR3 reads CASSHNPKGGASETQYF. As DNA, the CDR3 is TGTGCCAGCAGCCACAATCCGAAAGGGGGCGCGTCGGAGACCCAGTACTTC.

This clone has at least ten counts. The V call is TRBV5-1, the J call TRBJ1-6; D remains unclear. The ends were cut back, 2 bases at V and 5 bases at J, with 14 bases in the middle. The germline V gene encodes CDR1 SGHRS and CDR2 YFSETQ. The CDR3 is 16 residues long. As DNA, the CDR3 is TGCGCCAGCAGCTTCTATCCGGAACAAGATAATTCACCCCTCCACTTT. Translated, it gives CASSFYPEQDNSPLHF. Full variable domain (remainder filled in from reference TRBV5-1 and TRBJ1-6): KAGVTQTPRYLIKTRGQQVTLSCSPISGHRSVSWYQQTPGQGLQFLFEYFSETQRNKGNFPGRFSGRQFSNSRSEMNVSTLELGDSALYLCASSFYPEQDNSPLHFGNGTRLTVT.